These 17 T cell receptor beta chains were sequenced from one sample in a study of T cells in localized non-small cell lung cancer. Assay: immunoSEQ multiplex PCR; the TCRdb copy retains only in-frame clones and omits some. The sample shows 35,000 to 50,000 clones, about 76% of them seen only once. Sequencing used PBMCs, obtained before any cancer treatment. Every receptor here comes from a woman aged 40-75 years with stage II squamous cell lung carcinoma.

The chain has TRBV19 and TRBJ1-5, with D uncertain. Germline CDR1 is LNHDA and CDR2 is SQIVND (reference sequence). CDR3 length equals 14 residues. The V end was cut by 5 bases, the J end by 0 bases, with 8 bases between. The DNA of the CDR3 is TGTGCCAGTAGTTTTCAGTCTAGCAATCAGCCCCAGCATTTT. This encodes CASSFQSSNQPQHF. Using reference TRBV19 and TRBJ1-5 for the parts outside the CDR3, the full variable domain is DGGITQSPKYLFRKEGQNVTLSCEQNLNHDAMYWYRQDPGQGLRLIYYSQIVNDFQKGDIAEGYSVSREKKESFPLTVTSAQKNPTAFYLCASSFQSSNQPQHFGDGTRLSIL.

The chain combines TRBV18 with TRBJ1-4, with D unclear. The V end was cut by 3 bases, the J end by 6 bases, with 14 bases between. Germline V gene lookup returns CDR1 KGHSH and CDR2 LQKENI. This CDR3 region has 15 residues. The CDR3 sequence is CASSPTVGDHEKLFF. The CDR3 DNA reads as TGTGCCAGCTCACCTACCGTCGGGGATCATGAAAAACTGTTTTTT.

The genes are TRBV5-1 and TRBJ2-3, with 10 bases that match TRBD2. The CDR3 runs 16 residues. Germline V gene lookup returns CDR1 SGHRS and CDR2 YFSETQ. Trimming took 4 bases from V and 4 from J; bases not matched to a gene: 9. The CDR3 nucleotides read TGCGCCAGCAGCAACGGAGCGGGGGGGCTTGCAGATACGCAGTATTTT. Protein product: CASSNGAGGLADTQYF.

In DNA form, the CDR3 reads TGTGCCAGCAGTCGGGAGGGTGGCTACACCTTC. Translation gives CASSREGGYTF. The chain joins TRBV4-2 to TRBJ1-2; D call uncertain. The V and J ends lost 6 bases and 7 bases respectively, with 9 bases between them. There are 11 residues in the CDR3. CDR1 LGHNA and CDR2 YNFKEQ come from the germline V gene.

The CDR3 sequence is CASRLSRGRQETQYF. The DNA of the CDR3 is TGTGCAAGTCGCTTAAGCAGGGGGCGCCAAGAGACCCAGTACTTC. The chain has TRBV12-2 and TRBJ2-5; TRBD1 was called by the table and not checked on the DNA. TRBV12-2 is flagged as a pseudogene. This CDR3 comprises 15 residues.

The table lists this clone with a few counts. The CDR3 here is CASSQDPSHRGRGETQYF. CDR3 nucleotide sequence: TGTGCCAGCAGCCAAGATCCGAGTCACAGGGGGAGAGGCGAGACCCAGTACTTC. V usage is TRBV4-2 and J usage is TRBJ2-5; 8 nucleotides line up with TRBD1. Germline CDR1 and CDR2: LGHNA and YNFKEQ. This CDR3 comprises 18 residues. The V segment lost 0 bases and the J segment 5 bases; nucleotides outside the gene matches: 14.

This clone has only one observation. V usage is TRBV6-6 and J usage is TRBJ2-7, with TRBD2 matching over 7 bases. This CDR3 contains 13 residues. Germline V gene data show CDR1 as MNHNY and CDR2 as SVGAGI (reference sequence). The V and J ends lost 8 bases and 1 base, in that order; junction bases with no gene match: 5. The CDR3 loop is CASQRDGSYEQYF. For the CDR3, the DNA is TGTGCCAGCCAGCGGGACGGGTCCTACGAGCAGTACTTC.

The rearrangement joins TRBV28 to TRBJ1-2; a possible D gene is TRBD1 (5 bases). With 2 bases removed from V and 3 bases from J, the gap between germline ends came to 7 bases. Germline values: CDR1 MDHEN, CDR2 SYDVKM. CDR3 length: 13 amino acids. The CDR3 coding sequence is TGTGCCAGCAGTTTAGGAGGGGACTATGGCTACACCTTC. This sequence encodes CASSLGGDYGYTF.

The CDR3 loop is CASSPSRLNTEAFF. The CDR3 region has the DNA TGTGCCAGCAGCCCATCTAGGTTGAACACTGAAGCTTTCTTT. The V and J genes are TRBV27 and TRBJ1-1; unclear D gene. The CDR3 totals 14 residues. The V and J ends lost 6 bases and 0 bases respectively, with 11 bases between them. CDR1 is MNHEY, CDR2 SMNVEV, per germline (reference sequence).

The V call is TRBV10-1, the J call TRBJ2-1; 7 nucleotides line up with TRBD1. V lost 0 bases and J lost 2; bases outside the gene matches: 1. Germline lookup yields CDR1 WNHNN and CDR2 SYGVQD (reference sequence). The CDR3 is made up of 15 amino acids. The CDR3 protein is CASSESGTAYNEQFF. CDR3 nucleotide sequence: TGCGCCAGCAGTGAGTCCGGGACAGCCTACAATGAGCAGTTCTTC.

CDR3 region: CASSSLDWGLAGGGDEQYF. CDR3 DNA: TGTGCCAGCAGCTCCCTCGACTGGGGACTAGCGGGAGGGGGGGACGAGCAGTACTTC. This chain links TRBV7-2 with TRBJ2-7; TRBD2 matches 16 bases. CDR1 SGHTA and CDR2 FQGNSA come from the germline V gene. This CDR3 contains 19 residues. The trim removed 4 bases at V and 5 bases at J, leaving 14 bases unmatched.

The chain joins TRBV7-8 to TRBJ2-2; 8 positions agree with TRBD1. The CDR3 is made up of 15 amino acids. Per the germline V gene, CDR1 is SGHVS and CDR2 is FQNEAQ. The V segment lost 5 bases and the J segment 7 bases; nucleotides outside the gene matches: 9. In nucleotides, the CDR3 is TGTGCCAGCAGCCCACCAGGGGGCGAAAGCGGGGAGCTGTTTTTT. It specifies CASSPPGGESGELFF.

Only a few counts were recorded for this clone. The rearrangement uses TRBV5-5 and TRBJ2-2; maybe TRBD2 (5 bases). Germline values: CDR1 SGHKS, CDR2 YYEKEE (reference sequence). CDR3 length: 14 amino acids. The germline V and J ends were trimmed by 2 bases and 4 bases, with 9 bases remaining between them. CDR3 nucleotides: TGTGCCAGCAGCTTCCTCACTAGCACCGGGGAGCTGTTTTTT. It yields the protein CASSFLTSTGELFF.

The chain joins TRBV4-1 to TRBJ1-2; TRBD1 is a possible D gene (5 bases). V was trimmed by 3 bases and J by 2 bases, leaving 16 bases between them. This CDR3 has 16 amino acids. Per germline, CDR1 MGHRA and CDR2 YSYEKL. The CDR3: CASSQDAGFQNYGYTF. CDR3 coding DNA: TGCGCCAGCAGCCAGGACGCAGGGTTCCAGAACTATGGCTACACCTTC.

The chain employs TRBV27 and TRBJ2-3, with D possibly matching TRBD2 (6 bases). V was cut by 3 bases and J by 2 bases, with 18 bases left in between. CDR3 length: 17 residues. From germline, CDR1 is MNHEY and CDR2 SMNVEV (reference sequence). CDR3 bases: TGTGCCAGCAGTTTCTGGGGGGACTGGGGGAACACAGATACGCAGTATTTT. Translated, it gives CASSFWGDWGNTDTQYF.

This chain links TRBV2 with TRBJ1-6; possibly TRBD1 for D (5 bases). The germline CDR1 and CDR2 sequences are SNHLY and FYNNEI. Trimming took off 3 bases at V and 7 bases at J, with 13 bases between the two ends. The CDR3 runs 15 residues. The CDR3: CASSDLGTSNSPLHF. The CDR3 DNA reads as TGTGCCAGCAGTGACCTTGGGACGAGCAATTCACCCCTCCACTTT.

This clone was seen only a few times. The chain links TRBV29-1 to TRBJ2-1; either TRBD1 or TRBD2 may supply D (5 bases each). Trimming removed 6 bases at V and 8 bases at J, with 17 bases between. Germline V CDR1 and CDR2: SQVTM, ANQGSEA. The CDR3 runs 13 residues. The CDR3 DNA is TGCAGCGTCGGGGACCTCCTGAGCGATGAGCAGTTCTTC. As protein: CSVGDLLSDEQFF.